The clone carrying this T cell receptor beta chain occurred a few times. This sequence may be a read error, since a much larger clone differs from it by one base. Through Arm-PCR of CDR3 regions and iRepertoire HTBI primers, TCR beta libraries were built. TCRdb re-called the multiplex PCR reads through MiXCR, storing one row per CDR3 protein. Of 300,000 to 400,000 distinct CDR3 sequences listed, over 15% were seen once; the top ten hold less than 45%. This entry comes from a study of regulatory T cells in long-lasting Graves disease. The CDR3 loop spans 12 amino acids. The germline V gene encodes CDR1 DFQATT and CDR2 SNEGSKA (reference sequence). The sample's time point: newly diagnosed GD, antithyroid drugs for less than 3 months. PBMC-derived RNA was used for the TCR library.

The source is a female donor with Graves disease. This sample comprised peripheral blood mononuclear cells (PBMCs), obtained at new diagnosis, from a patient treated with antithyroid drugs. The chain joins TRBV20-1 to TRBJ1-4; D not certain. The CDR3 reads CLGRASGEKPFF. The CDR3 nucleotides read TGCCTAGGGAGGGCGTCTGGTGAAAAACCGTTTTTT.